The rows below give T cell receptor beta chains drawn from one sample of a study of blood T cell repertoires in COVID-19. Profiling relied on immunoSEQ multiplex PCR, and the TCRdb table lists in-frame clones only, not all of them. Altogether around 46,000 clones are present, 82% being singletons, with the ten largest covering 7.3%. Sequencing input: peripheral blood. The receptor set was obtained from a man aged 40-49 years with acute or convalescent COVID-19. Both conserved end residues are part of each CDR3. Each record gives: CDR3 length, V gene, D gene, clone size, J gene, CDR3 DNA, CDR3 protein. D genes are given only for firm matches. A clone size is listed for some rows: how often the clone was seen (once, few, many), or a class if it is expanded.

len: 14; v_gene: TRBV29-1; d_gene: TRBD1; abundance: once; j_gene: TRBJ2-7; CDR3nt: TGCAGCGCCAGGGGGGGGACAGGGCTAGCCGAGCAGTACTTC; CDR3aa: CSARGGTGLAEQYF
len: 15; v_gene: TRBV6-5; d_gene: TRBD1; abundance: NA; j_gene: TRBJ1-2; CDR3nt: TGTGCCAGCAGTTACACCCGACAGGGGAGCGGTGGCTACACCTTC; CDR3aa: CASSYTRQGSGGYTF
len: 14; v_gene: TRBV28; d_gene: NA; abundance: NA; j_gene: TRBJ1-5; CDR3nt: TGTGCCAGCAGTTTACACTATAGCAATCAGCCCCAGCATTTT; CDR3aa: CASSLHYSNQPQHF
len: 14; v_gene: TRBV24-1; d_gene: NA; abundance: medium-sized; j_gene: TRBJ1-1; CDR3nt: TGTGCCACCAGCCCTTCGGGACTATACACTGAAGCTTTCTTT; CDR3aa: CATSPSGLYTEAFF
len: 15; v_gene: TRBV18; d_gene: NA; abundance: NA; j_gene: TRBJ1-4; CDR3nt: TGTGCCAGCTCACCGGGGCCAGATGCGGTAGAAAAACTGTTTTTT; CDR3aa: CASSPGPDAVEKLFF
len: 14; v_gene: TRBV9; d_gene: TRBD1; abundance: NA; j_gene: TRBJ2-5; CDR3nt: TGTGCCAGCAGCGCCAGGGACAGAGGAGAGACCCAGTACTTC; CDR3aa: CASSARDRGETQYF
len: 14; v_gene: TRBV2; d_gene: NA; abundance: NA; j_gene: TRBJ2-3; CDR3nt: TGTGCCAGCACCCAGGCTTCTAGCACAGATACGCAGTATTTT; CDR3aa: CASTQASSTDTQYF
len: 16; v_gene: TRBV7-9; d_gene: NA; abundance: NA; j_gene: TRBJ2-5; CDR3nt: TGTGCCAGCAGCTCCTCCGGGGGAGGGACACAAGAGACCCAGTACTTC; CDR3aa: CASSSSGGGTQETQYF
len: 14; v_gene: TRBV4-1; d_gene: TRBD2; abundance: few; j_gene: TRBJ2-5; CDR3nt: TGCGCCAGCAGCCCCGGGACTAGAGGAAAGACCCAGTACTTC; CDR3aa: CASSPGTRGKTQYF
len: 15; v_gene: TRBV5-1; d_gene: NA; abundance: few; j_gene: TRBJ2-7; CDR3nt: TGCGCCAGCAGCCTCTCCGGGGGAGACTTTTTGGTGCAGTACTTC; CDR3aa: CASSLSGGDFLVQYF
len: 17; v_gene: TRBV7-9; d_gene: TRBD1; abundance: NA; j_gene: TRBJ2-5; CDR3nt: TGTGCCAGCAGCTTAGAGAGGGGACAGGCAAGGAGGGAGACCCAGTACTTC; CDR3aa: CASSLERGQARRETQYF
len: 13; v_gene: TRBV9; d_gene: NA; abundance: NA; j_gene: TRBJ1-2; CDR3nt: TGTGCCAGCAGCGCAACGACAGGCTGGGGCTACACCTTC; CDR3aa: CASSATTGWGYTF
len: 14; v_gene: TRBV29-1; d_gene: TRBD1; abundance: few; j_gene: TRBJ2-1; CDR3nt: TGCAGCGTTGTGGGGGGGACAGGGGTCAATGAGCAGTTCTTC; CDR3aa: CSVVGGTGVNEQFF
len: 14; v_gene: TRBV24-1; d_gene: NA; abundance: NA; j_gene: TRBJ2-1; CDR3nt: TGTGCCACCAGTGACCCCGAGACAGTCAATGAGCAGTTCTTC; CDR3aa: CATSDPETVNEQFF
len: 17; v_gene: TRBV7-6; d_gene: NA; abundance: NA; j_gene: TRBJ2-7; CDR3nt: TGTGCCAGCAGCTTAGAAGCGATCGGGGGTGGGTCCGACGAGCAGTACTTC; CDR3aa: CASSLEAIGGGSDEQYF
len: 15; v_gene: TRBV9; d_gene: TRBD1; abundance: NA; j_gene: TRBJ2-1; CDR3nt: TGTGCCAGCAGCGTTAAGGACAGGTCTTACAATGAGCAGTTCTTC; CDR3aa: CASSVKDRSYNEQFF
len: 13; v_gene: TRBV6-5; d_gene: NA; abundance: NA; j_gene: TRBJ1-5; CDR3nt: TGTGCCAGCAGTTACTCCCTCGGGGGGCCCCAGCATTTT; CDR3aa: CASSYSLGGPQHF
len: 15; v_gene: TRBV27; d_gene: TRBD1; abundance: NA; j_gene: TRBJ1-5; CDR3nt: TGTGCCAGCAGTTTAACGGGACAGTACAATCAGCCCCAGCATTTT; CDR3aa: CASSLTGQYNQPQHF
len: 13; v_gene: TRBV5-5; d_gene: NA; abundance: NA; j_gene: TRBJ1-6; CDR3nt: TGTGCCAGCAGCTTTGCCCAGGATTCACCCCTCCACTTT; CDR3aa: CASSFAQDSPLHF
len: 16; v_gene: TRBV7-2; d_gene: TRBD1; abundance: NA; j_gene: TRBJ2-4; CDR3nt: TGTGCCAGCAGCTTAACGGGACAGGGGGCAGGGGACATTCAGTACTTC; CDR3aa: CASSLTGQGAGDIQYF
len: 14; v_gene: TRBV24-1; d_gene: NA; abundance: once; j_gene: TRBJ2-2; CDR3nt: TGTGCCACCAGCAGAGGGGGGGGCACCGGGGAGCTGTTTTTT; CDR3aa: CATSRGGGTGELFF
len: 14; v_gene: TRBV7-9; d_gene: NA; abundance: NA; j_gene: TRBJ2-2; CDR3nt: TGTGCCAGCAGCCACCCGGGAAGAACCGGGGAGCTGTTTTTT; CDR3aa: CASSHPGRTGELFF
len: 16; v_gene: TRBV20-1; d_gene: NA; abundance: NA; j_gene: TRBJ2-7; CDR3nt: TGCAGTGCTAGTCCCTTGGGCGGGGGCCCCTCCTACGAGCAGTACTTC; CDR3aa: CSASPLGGGPSYEQYF
len: 13; v_gene: TRBV7-9; d_gene: NA; abundance: NA; j_gene: TRBJ2-3; CDR3nt: TGTGCCAGCAGCTTATCGGGGGCAGATACGCAGTATTTT; CDR3aa: CASSLSGADTQYF
len: 17; v_gene: TRBV7-3; d_gene: NA; abundance: few; j_gene: TRBJ2-1; CDR3nt: TGTGCCAGCAGCTTATCAGGCGGGGCCCCGCCAAATAATGAGCAGTTCTTC; CDR3aa: CASSLSGGAPPNNEQFF
len: 11; v_gene: TRBV12-3/TRBV12-4; d_gene: NA; abundance: NA; j_gene: TRBJ1-2; CDR3nt: TGTGCCAGCGGAGGGATGGGCGGCTACACCTTC; CDR3aa: CASGGMGGYTF